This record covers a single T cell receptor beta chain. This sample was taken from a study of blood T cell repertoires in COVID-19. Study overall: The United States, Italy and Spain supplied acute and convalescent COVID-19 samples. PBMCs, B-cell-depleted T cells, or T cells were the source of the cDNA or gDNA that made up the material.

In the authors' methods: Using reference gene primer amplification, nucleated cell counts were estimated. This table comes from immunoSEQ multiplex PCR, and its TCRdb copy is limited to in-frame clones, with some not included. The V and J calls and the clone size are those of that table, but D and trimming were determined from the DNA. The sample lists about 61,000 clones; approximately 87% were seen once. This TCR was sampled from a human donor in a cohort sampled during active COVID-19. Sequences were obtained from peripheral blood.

DNA for the CDR3: TGTGCCAGCAGATTACAGAACACTGAAGCTTTCTTT. As protein: CASRLQNTEAFF. This sequence joins TRBV13 and TRBJ1-1, with D uncertain. From germline, CDR1 is PRHDT and CDR2 FYEKMQ (reference sequence). The CDR3 is 12 amino acids. Trimming took off 6 bases at V and 1 base at J, with 6 bases between the two ends.